The present entry profiles one T cell receptor (beta chain) with its context. The data belong to a study of T cells in Graves' hyperthyroidism and ophthalmopathy. The CDR3 has 14 amino acids. Trimming removed 1 base at V and 6 bases at J, with 11 bases between. The germline CDR1 and CDR2 sequences are SGDLS and YYNGEE. Amplification of TCR beta CDR3 regions used RNA as the template. In the first-round RT-PCR of the TCR CDR3, the HTBI primer set was used. In TCRdb, the multiplex PCR reads were re-called with MiXCR into one record per CDR3 protein. The sample shows nearly 600,000 distinct CDR3 sequences, 13% to 15% of them seen only once. Patients with uncontrolled infections, other autoimmune diseases, pregnancy or lactation were excluded.

V usage is TRBV9 and J usage is TRBJ2-1; D uncertain. Material: blood. The TCR originated in a woman aged 18 to 35 with Graves' ophthalmopathy. CDR3 DNA: TGTGCCAGCAGCGTACTCGGCAGCATCAATGAGCAGTTCTTC. Translation: CASSVLGSINEQFF.